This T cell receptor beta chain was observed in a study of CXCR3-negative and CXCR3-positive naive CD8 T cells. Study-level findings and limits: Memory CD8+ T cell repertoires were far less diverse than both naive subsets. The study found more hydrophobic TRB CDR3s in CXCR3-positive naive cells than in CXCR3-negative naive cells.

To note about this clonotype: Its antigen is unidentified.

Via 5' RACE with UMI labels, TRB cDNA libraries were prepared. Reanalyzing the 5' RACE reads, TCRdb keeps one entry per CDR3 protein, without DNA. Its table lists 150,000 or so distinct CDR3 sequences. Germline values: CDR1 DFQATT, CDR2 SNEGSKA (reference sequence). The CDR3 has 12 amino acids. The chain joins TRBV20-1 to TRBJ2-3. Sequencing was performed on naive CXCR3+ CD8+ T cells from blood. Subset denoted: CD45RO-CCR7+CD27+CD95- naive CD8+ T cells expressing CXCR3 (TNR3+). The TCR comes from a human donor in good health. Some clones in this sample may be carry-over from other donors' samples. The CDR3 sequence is CSAREWSDTQYF.